This T cell receptor (beta chain) was observed in a study of T cells in Graves' hyperthyroidism and ophthalmopathy. V dropped 6 bases and J dropped 0; count of bases not matched to a gene: 16. The CDR3 length is 19 residues. The germline CDR1 and CDR2 sequences are MNHEY and SMNVEV (reference sequence). From RNA transcripts, TCR beta CDR3 regions were amplified. HTBI primers were the set used in a first-round RT-PCR of the TCR CDR3. TCRdb ran MiXCR on the multiplex PCR reads and lists one entry per CDR3 protein. The repertoire holds under 250,000 distinct CDR3 sequences, with less than 20% as singletons. This clonotype came up a few times.

This chain connects TRBV27 to TRBJ1-3, with 8 bases lining up with TRBD1. The specimen was blood. This TCR derives from a woman aged 45-65 years with Graves' hyperthyroidism. Here the CDR3 reads CASRPRGQELFFSGNTIYF. CDR3 DNA: TGTGCCAGCAGGCCCCGGGGACAGGAATTATTTTTCTCTGGAAACACCATATATTTT.